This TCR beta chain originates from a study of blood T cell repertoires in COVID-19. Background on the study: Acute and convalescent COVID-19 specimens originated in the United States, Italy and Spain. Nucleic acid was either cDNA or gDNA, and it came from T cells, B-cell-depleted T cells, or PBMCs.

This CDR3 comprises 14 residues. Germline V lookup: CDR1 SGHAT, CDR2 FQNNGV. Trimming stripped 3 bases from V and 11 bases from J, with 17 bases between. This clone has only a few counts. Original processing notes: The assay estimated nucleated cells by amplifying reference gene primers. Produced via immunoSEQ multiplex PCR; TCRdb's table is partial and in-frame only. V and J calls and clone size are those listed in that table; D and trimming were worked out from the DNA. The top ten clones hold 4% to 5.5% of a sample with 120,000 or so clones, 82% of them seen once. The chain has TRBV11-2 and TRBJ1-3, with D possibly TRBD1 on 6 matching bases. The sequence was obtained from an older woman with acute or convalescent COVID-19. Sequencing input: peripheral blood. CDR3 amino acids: CASSFGQRSNPIYF. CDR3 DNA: TGTGCCAGCAGCTTCGGACAGAGGAGTAACCCCATATATTTT.